The present entry profiles one T cell receptor beta chain with its context. Antigen unknown. Data came from immunoSEQ multiplex PCR; TCRdb stores just in-frame clones and leaves some out. Of tens of thousands of clones in the sample, roughly 87% were seen once. Over chemoradiotherapy, repertoires were sampled more than once. The sample comes from a study of chemoradiotherapy in HPV16-positive cancers. Study results and caveats: Candidate HPV-specific clones and E7-related TCR motifs grew in tumor during treatment.

CDR1 is SGHRS, CDR2 YFSETQ, per germline. Trimming removed 2 bases from V and 4 bases from J, with 9 bases in between. There are 13 residues in the CDR3. The genes are TRBV5-1 and TRBJ1-1; D is ambiguous. Sequenced here: blood, sampled from a patient who underwent chemoradiotherapy. The TCR was taken from a human donor with HPV-associated anogenital cancer. DNA of the CDR3: TGCGCCAGCAGCTTTGCCCCGGCCACTGAAGCTTTCTTT. Amino acids: CASSFAPATEAFF.